Presented here are 31 T cell receptor beta chains from one specimen sequenced in a study of early T cells in non-severe SARS-CoV-2 infection. TCRdb used MiXCR to reprocess the 5' RACE reads, holding one entry per CDR3 protein. The sample holds about 32,000 distinct CDR3 sequences; more than 4.5% are singletons and the top ten take 3.5%. The sequencing sample was made of whole blood. These receptor sequences come from an adult who was a healthcare worker with PCR-confirmed SARS-CoV-2 infection or an uninfected control (not recorded which).

This clonotype was recorded many times. V usage is TRBV4-2 and J usage is TRBJ2-1; D remains ambiguous. V shed 1 base and J shed 6 bases, with 13 bases lying between them. The V gene's germline CDR1 is LGHNA and CDR2 YNFKEQ. The CDR3 consists of 15 residues. CDR3 nucleotide sequence: TGTGCCAGCAGCCAAGTGGTAGTCGTCGGCAATGAGCAGTTCTTC. Amino acid sequence: CASSQVVVVGNEQFF.

This clonotype was observed many times. Here the CDR3 DNA reads TGTGCCAGCAGTGCCGCTAGCGGGAGCTGGAGACCCTACAATGAGCAGTTCTTC. Translating it yields CASSAASGSWRPYNEQFF. This sequence joins TRBV9 and TRBJ2-1, with TRBD2 matching 10 bases. The V gene's germline CDR1 is SGDLS and CDR2 YYNGEE. The V segment lost 5 bases and the J segment 2 bases; nucleotides outside the gene matches: 13. The CDR3 is 18 amino acids.

This clonotype occurred many times. The chain has TRBV7-8 and TRBJ2-7; possible D gene TRBD1, 6 bases. Trimming left V 4 bases short and J 0 bases short, with 13 bases between. From germline, CDR1 is SGHVS and CDR2 FQNEAQ. The CDR3 has 15 residues. CDR3 sequence reads: CASSSTDSSSYEQYF. The DNA of the CDR3 is TGTGCCAGCAGCTCGACGGACAGTAGCTCCTACGAGCAGTACTTC.

CDR3 nucleotides: TGTGCCAGCAACCCCGGGACTGACACAGATACGCAGTATTTT. This translates into CASNPGTDTDTQYF. The genes are TRBV5-5 and TRBJ2-3; TRBD2 is a possible D gene (6 bases). Trimming pared 6 bases from V and 2 bases from J, leaving 13 bases between. Per germline, CDR1 SGHKS and CDR2 YYEKEE (reference sequence). The CDR3 has 14 residues. Variable domain in full (rest from reference TRBV5-5 and TRBJ2-3): DAGVTQSPTHLIKTRGQQVTLRCSPISGHKSVSWYQQVLGQGPQFIFQYYEKEERGRGNFPDRFSARQFPNYSSELNVNALLLGDSALYLCASNPGTDTDTQYFGPGTRLTVL.

This clonotype was detected ten times or more. The chain uses TRBV20-1 and TRBJ2-7; 14 bases map to TRBD2. The junction had 8 bases not matched to a gene; V was cut back by 6 bases and J by 1 base. Germline CDR1 reads DFQATT; CDR2 reads SNEGSKA (reference sequence). The CDR3 contains 16 residues. The CDR3 reads CSASGTSGSSSYEQYF. CDR3 DNA sequence: TGCAGTGCCTCCGGGACTAGCGGGAGTAGTTCCTACGAGCAGTACTTC.

The rearrangement uses TRBV12-3 or TRBV12-4 and TRBJ2-2; weak D call: TRBD1 (5 bases). Trimming stripped 2 bases from V and 0 bases from J, with 7 bases between. The CDR3 is 15 residues long. CDR3 nucleotides: TGTGCCAGCAGTTTATCCAGGGCGAACACCGGGGAGCTGTTTTTT. Amino acids: CASSLSRANTGELFF.

This clonotype was observed a few times. This chain joins TRBV6-2 or TRBV6-3 and TRBJ2-7, with 7 bases fitting TRBD1. The CDR3 length is 14 residues. CDR1 is MNHEY, CDR2 SVGEGT, per germline. With 0 bases clipped from V and 2 bases from J, the junction kept 1 base outside the gene matches. The chain's CDR3 is CASSYSDRAYEQYF. In DNA, the CDR3 is TGTGCCAGCAGTTACTCCGACAGGGCCTACGAGCAGTACTTC.

The chain has TRBV5-1 and TRBJ2-3; a possible D gene is TRBD1 (5 bases). The CDR3 runs to 14 residues. Trimming cost V 4 bases and J 1 base, with 10 bases left between them. Germline-derived CDR1 and CDR2 are SGHRS and YFSETQ. Here the CDR3 reads CASSPDKGTDTQYF. DNA of the CDR3: TGCGCCAGCAGCCCGGACAAGGGCACAGATACGCAGTATTTT.

The V and J genes are TRBV7-9 and TRBJ2-6; the D is unclear. Germline CDR1 SEHNR, CDR2 FQNEAQ (reference sequence). Trimming shortened V by 7 bases and J by 0 bases, and 16 bases separated the two germline ends. CDR3 length: 17 residues. This CDR3 is CASNPKVSHSGANVLTF. CDR3 in DNA: TGTGCCAGCAACCCGAAAGTTTCACACTCTGGGGCCAACGTCCTGACTTTC.

In this sample, this clonotype turned up many times. The chain joins TRBV7-6 to TRBJ2-5, with D unresolved. The CDR3 runs to 11 residues. Germline CDR1 reads SGHVS; CDR2 reads FNYEAQ. V lost 5 bases and J lost 5, with 6 bases in between. CDR3 sequence reads: CASSPGETQYF. The CDR3 region has the DNA TGTGCCAGCAGCCCCGGCGAGACCCAGTACTTC.

This clonotype was seen a handful of times. The rearrangement links TRBV7-2 to TRBJ2-7, with 7 bases that match TRBD2. V lost 4 bases to trimming and J lost 0 bases; unmatched junction nucleotides: 12. The CDR3 length is 17 residues. CDR1 and CDR2 (germline): SGHTA, FQGNSA. In DNA, the CDR3 is TGTGCCAGCAGCTCCGCATTTCGGGGGGAAAACTCCTACGAGCAGTACTTC. Encoded protein: CASSSAFRGENSYEQYF.

This clonotype was seen ten or more times. V and J are TRBV4-3 and TRBJ2-1; a possible D gene is TRBD1 (6 bases). The CDR3 contains 15 residues. Trimming shortened V by 0 bases and J by 2 bases, and 8 bases separated the two germline ends. Germline CDR1 LGHNA, CDR2 YSLEER. CDR3 amino acids: CASSQDRGTYNEQFF. CDR3 nucleotide sequence: TGCGCCAGCAGCCAAGACAGGGGAACCTACAATGAGCAGTTCTTC.

This clonotype was detected only a few times. The V gene is TRBV18, the J gene TRBJ2-1; 12 positions agree with TRBD2. V was clipped by 2 bases and J by 9 bases; unmatched bases: 5. CDR3 length equals 15 residues. Per the germline V gene, CDR1 is KGHSH and CDR2 is LQKENI. The CDR3 loop reads CASSPASGRAGEQFF. The CDR3 DNA reads TGTGCCAGCTCACCAGCTAGCGGGAGGGCCGGTGAGCAGTTCTTC.

This clonotype appeared many times. This chain connects TRBV6-2 or TRBV6-3 to TRBJ2-6; 9 bases are a match to TRBD1. The CDR3 is 19 residues long. The germline CDR1 and CDR2 sequences are MNHEY and SVGEGT. V shed 2 bases, J shed 2 bases, and the junction held 10 bases outside the gene matches. CDR3 DNA sequence: TGTGCCAGCAGTTACCTATGGGACAGGGAGAAGGCTGGGGCCAACGTCCTGACTTTC. It codes for CASSYLWDREKAGANVLTF.

The CDR3 sequence is CASSLGVTDTQYF. CDR3 nucleotides: TGTGCCAGCAGCTTAGGGGTGACAGATACGCAGTATTTT. The chain employs TRBV7-3 and TRBJ2-3, with D hard to call. The CDR3 runs 13 residues. Germline V gives CDR1 SGHTA, CDR2 FQGTGA. The V gene lost 2 bases and the J gene lost 3 bases, with 6 bases spanning the gap.

This clonotype was recorded at least ten times. CDR3 in amino acids: CSARTSVGYNEQFF. CDR3 nucleotide sequence: TGCAGTGCAAGGACTAGCGTGGGGTACAATGAGCAGTTCTTC. The V call is TRBV20-1, the J call TRBJ2-1, with 9 positions matching TRBD2. The CDR3 has 14 residues. CDR1 is DFQATT, CDR2 SNEGSKA, per germline (reference sequence). Germline trimming cut 6 bases from V and 4 bases from J; bases unmatched to any gene: 7.

This clonotype was seen at least ten times. The V gene is TRBV7-2, the J gene TRBJ2-3; TRBD2 agrees at 11 bases. Germline CDR1 is SGHTA and CDR2 is FQGNSA. The CDR3 covers 16 residues. V lost 4 bases, J lost 7 bases, and 10 bases stayed unmatched. This CDR3 is CASSSQTSGISNTQYF. In nucleotides, the CDR3 is TGTGCCAGCAGCTCCCAGACTAGCGGGATTTCGAATACGCAGTATTTT.

This clonotype came up many times. The chain combines TRBV4-2 with TRBJ2-2, with a possible D match to TRBD2 (5 bases). Germline assignment: CDR1 LGHNA and CDR2 YNFKEQ. Between the trimmed V and J ends, which lost 1 base and 1 base, there was a span of 13 bases. The CDR3 is 17 amino acids. This CDR3 reads CASSQGVANLNTGELFF. The CDR3 DNA reads as TGTGCCAGCAGCCAAGGGGTAGCGAACCTGAACACCGGGGAGCTGTTTTTT.

This clonotype was found many times. The chain carries TRBV7-6 and TRBJ2-7; 7 positions match TRBD1. V shed 4 bases, J shed 0 bases, and the junction held 0 bases outside the gene matches. The CDR3 covers 13 residues. CDR1 SGHVS and CDR2 FNYEAQ come from the germline V gene. CDR3 protein: CASSWDSSYEQYF. For the CDR3, the DNA is TGTGCCAGCAGCTGGGACAGCTCCTACGAGCAGTACTTC.

This clonotype was seen more than once but under ten times. V gene TRBV5-1 combines with J gene TRBJ1-1; the D gene is possibly TRBD1 (6 bases). The CDR3 runs to 15 residues. Per germline, CDR1 SGHRS and CDR2 YFSETQ. Trimming took off 0 bases at V and 1 base at J, with 10 bases between the two ends. CDR3 DNA sequence: TGCGCCAGCAGCTTGGCGGGACACAAGAACACTGAAGCTTTCTTT. Encoded protein: CASSLAGHKNTEAFF.

This clonotype was picked up many times. The chain links TRBV18 to TRBJ2-1, with D perhaps being TRBD1 or TRBD2 (5 bases each). Germline V gene sequence: CDR1 KGHSH, CDR2 LQKENI. This CDR3 contains 16 residues. Trimming took off 1 base at V and 9 bases at J, with 19 bases between the two ends. CDR3 bases: TGTGCCAGCTCACCACAGGTGGGGGAGCGTGTAAGTGAGCAGTTCTTC. Its translation: CASSPQVGERVSEQFF.

The chain is built from TRBV7-6 and TRBJ2-1; D uncertain. This CDR3 comprises 14 residues. From germline, CDR1 is SGHVS and CDR2 FNYEAQ. Trimming pared 2 bases from V and 7 bases from J, leaving 12 bases between. The chain's CDR3 is CASSLWQADNEQFF. The CDR3 DNA sequence: TGTGCCAGCAGCTTATGGCAGGCCGATAATGAGCAGTTCTTC. Filled out from reference TRBV7-6 and TRBJ2-1, the complete variable domain reads GAGVSQSPRYKVTKRGQDVALRCDPISGHVSLYWYRQALGQGPEFLTYFNYEAQQDKSGLPNDRFSAERPEGSISTLTIQRTEQRDSAMYRCASSLWQADNEQFFGPGTRLTVL.

V and J are TRBV7-8 and TRBJ2-7, with TRBD2 matching over 9 bases. From germline, CDR1 is SGHVS and CDR2 FQNEAQ. V lost 2 bases and J lost 4; bases outside the gene matches: 6. CDR3 length: 15 amino acids. The CDR3 DNA follows: TGTGCCAGCAGCTTAAATAGCGGGAGCGTTTACGAGCAGTACTTC. Amino acids: CASSLNSGSVYEQYF.

This clonotype was picked up a small number of times. CDR3 loop: CASSFGGAYNEQFF. The CDR3 nucleotides read TGTGCCAGCAGCTTTGGGGGGGCCTACAATGAGCAGTTCTTC. This chain uses TRBV7-8 with TRBJ2-1, with 7 bases fitting TRBD2. V lost 3 bases and J lost 2; bases outside the gene matches: 1. CDR3 size: 14 residues. Germline V gene data show CDR1 as SGHVS and CDR2 as FQNEAQ.

The chain uses TRBV6-4 and TRBJ2-2, with D maybe TRBD1 (5 bases). This CDR3 contains 13 residues. V lost 3 bases to trimming and J lost 3 bases, with 5 bases between them. Germline CDR1 is MRHNA and CDR2 is SNTAGT. In DNA form, the CDR3 reads TGTGCCAGCAGTGAACAGGACACCGGGGAGCTGTTTTTT. Its protein is CASSEQDTGELFF.

This clonotype was detected a few times. The genes are TRBV7-3 and TRBJ2-4; 7 nucleotides agree with TRBD1. The CDR3 is made up of 14 amino acids. Germline-derived CDR1 and CDR2 are SGHTA and FQGTGA. The V and J ends lost 5 bases and 9 bases, in that order; junction bases with no gene match: 10. The CDR3 nucleotides read TGTGCCAGCAGCCCTGGACAGGCCAATGGCATTCAGTACTTC. This encodes CASSPGQANGIQYF.

This clonotype was recorded many times. V usage is TRBV6-2 or TRBV6-3 and J usage is TRBJ2-1; 8 nucleotides line up with TRBD2. V dropped 11 bases and J dropped 6; count of bases not matched to a gene: 12. The CDR3 totals 14 residues. Germline CDR1 reads MNHEY; CDR2 reads SVGEGT. The CDR3 DNA reads TGTGCCGGACCGGGGACTAGTCGGCGCAATGAGCAGTTCTTC. The encoded protein is CAGPGTSRRNEQFF.

This chain uses TRBV2 with TRBJ2-7, with D perhaps TRBD1 (6 bases). Germline-derived CDR1 and CDR2 are SNHLY and FYNNEI. The CDR3 contains 12 residues. V shed 7 bases and J shed 2 bases, with 9 bases lying between them. The CDR3 reads CASKDSPYEQYF. DNA for the CDR3: TGTGCCAGCAAGGACAGCCCCTACGAGCAGTACTTC.

At least ten counts were recorded for this clonotype. V usage is TRBV27 and J usage is TRBJ2-7, with TRBD2 matching over 7 bases. The germline gives CDR1 MNHEY, CDR2 SMNVEV (reference sequence). This CDR3 is 16 amino acids long. J lost 4 bases, V lost 5 bases, and 14 bases had no gene match. The CDR3 coding sequence is TGTGCCAGCAGTCCAAGTCACGGGGGGACTCCTTACGAGCAGTACTTC. It translates to CASSPSHGGTPYEQYF.

This clonotype was counted ten times or more. This rearrangement joins TRBV5-4 to TRBJ2-7; TRBD2 is a possible D gene (5 bases). Germline-derived CDR1 and CDR2 are SGHNT and YYREEE (reference sequence). This CDR3 has 15 amino acids. Trimming pared 5 bases from V and 5 bases from J, leaving 20 bases between. The CDR3: CASRQGLATGDEQYF. The CDR3, as DNA: TGTGCCAGCAGACAAGGACTGGCAACTGGGGACGAGCAGTACTTC.

The table lists this clonotype with a few counts. The CDR3 region is CASRVAGRGEYF. CDR3 nucleotides: TGTGCCAGCAGGGTGGCAGGTCGCGGGGAATACTTC. This sequence joins TRBV28 and TRBJ2-4, with D perhaps matching TRBD2 (6 bases). The CDR3 length is 12 residues. CDR1 is MDHEN and CDR2 is SYDVKM in the germline V gene. Between the trimmed V and J ends, which lost 6 bases and 16 bases, there was a span of 19 bases.